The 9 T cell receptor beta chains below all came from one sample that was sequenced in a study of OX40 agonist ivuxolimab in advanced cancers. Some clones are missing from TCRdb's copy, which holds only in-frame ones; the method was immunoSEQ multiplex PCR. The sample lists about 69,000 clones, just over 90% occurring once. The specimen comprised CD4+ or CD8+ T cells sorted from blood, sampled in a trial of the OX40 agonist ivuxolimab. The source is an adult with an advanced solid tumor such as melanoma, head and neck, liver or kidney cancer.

The CDR3 sequence: CASSFYSNQPQHF. Written as DNA, the CDR3 is TGTGCCAGCAGTTTTTATAGCAATCAGCCCCAGCATTTT. The chain employs TRBV27 and TRBJ1-5; no definite D call. This CDR3 has 13 residues. Between the trimmed V and J ends, which lost 3 bases and 0 bases, there was a span of 3 bases. Per germline, CDR1 MNHEY and CDR2 SMNVEV (reference sequence).

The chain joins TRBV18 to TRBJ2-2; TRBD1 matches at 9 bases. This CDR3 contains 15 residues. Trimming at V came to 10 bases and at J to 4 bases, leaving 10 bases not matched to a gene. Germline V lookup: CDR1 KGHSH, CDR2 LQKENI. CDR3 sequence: CATGDRARGTGELFF. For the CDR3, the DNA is TGTGCCACCGGGGACAGGGCGCGGGGCACCGGGGAGCTGTTTTTT. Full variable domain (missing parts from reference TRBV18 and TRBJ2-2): NAGVMQNPRHLVRRRGQEARLRCSPMKGHSHVYWYRQLPEEGLKFMVYLQKENIIDESGMPKERFSAEFPKEGPSILRIQQVVRGDSAAYFCATGDRARGTGELFFGEGSRLTVL.

The CDR3 region has the DNA TGTGCCAGTAGTAACAGGGTTTTAATGAACACTGAAGCTTTCTTT. Translating gives CASSNRVLMNTEAFF. The V and J genes are TRBV19 and TRBJ1-1; D may be TRBD1 (6 bases). The CDR3 is made up of 15 amino acids. The germline V gene encodes CDR1 LNHDA and CDR2 SQIVND (reference sequence). Deletions cut 4 bases from V and 0 bases from J, with 12 bases between.

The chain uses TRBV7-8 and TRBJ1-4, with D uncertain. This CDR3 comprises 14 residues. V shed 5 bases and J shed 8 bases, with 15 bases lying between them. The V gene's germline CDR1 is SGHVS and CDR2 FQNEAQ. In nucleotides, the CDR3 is TGTGCCAGCAGCGGATCCCGGTTAGCGGAAAAACTGTTTTTT. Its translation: CASSGSRLAEKLFF.

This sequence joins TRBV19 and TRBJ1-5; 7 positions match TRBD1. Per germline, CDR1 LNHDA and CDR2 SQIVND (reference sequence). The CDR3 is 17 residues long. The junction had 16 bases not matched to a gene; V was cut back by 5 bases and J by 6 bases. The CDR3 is CASSPRSGGGFSQPQHF. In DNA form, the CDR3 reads TGTGCCAGTAGTCCTCGAAGTGGAGGGGGCTTCAGTCAGCCCCAGCATTTT.

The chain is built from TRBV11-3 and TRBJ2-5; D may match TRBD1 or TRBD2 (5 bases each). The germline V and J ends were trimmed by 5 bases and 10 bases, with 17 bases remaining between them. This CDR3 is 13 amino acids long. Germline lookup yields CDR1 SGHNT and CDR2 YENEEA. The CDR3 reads CASSESPGRRQYF. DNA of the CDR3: TGTGCCAGCAGCGAAAGTCCGGGGCGTCGCCAGTACTTC. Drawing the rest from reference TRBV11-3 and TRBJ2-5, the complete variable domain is EAGVVQSPRYKIIEKKQPVAFWCNPISGHNTLYWYLQNLGQGPELLIRYENEEAVDDSQLPKDRFSAERLKGVDSTLKIQPAELGDSAVYLCASSESPGRRQYFGPGTRLLVL.

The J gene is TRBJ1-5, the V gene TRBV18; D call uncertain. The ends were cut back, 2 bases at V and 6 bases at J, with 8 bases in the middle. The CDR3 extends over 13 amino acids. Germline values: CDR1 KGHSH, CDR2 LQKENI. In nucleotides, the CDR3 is TGTGCCAGCTCACCAATCTCGGGTCAGCCCCAGCATTTT. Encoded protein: CASSPISGQPQHF.

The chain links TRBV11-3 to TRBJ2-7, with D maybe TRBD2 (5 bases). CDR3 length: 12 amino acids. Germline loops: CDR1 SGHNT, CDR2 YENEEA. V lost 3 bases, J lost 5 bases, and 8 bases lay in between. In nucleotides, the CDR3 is TGTGCCAGCAGCTTCGAGGGAAACGAGCAGTACTTC. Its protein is CASSFEGNEQYF.

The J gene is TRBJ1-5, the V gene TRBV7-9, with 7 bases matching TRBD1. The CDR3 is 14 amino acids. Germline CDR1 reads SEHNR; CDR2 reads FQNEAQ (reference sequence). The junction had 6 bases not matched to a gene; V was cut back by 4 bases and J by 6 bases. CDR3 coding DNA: TGTGCCAGCAGCTCGACAGGGAACTCTCAGCCCCAGCATTTT. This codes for CASSSTGNSQPQHF.